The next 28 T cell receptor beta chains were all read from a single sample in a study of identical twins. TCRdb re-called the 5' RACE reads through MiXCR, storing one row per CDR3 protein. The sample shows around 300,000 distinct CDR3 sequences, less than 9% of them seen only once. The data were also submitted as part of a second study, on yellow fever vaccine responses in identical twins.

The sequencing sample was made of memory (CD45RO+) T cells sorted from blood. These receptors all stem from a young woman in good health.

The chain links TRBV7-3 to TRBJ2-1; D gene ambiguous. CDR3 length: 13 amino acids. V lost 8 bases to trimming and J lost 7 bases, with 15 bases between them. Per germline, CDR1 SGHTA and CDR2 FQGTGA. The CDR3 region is CASAQLVLNEQFF. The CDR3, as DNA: TGTGCCAGCGCCCAGTTAGTTTTAAATGAGCAGTTCTTC.

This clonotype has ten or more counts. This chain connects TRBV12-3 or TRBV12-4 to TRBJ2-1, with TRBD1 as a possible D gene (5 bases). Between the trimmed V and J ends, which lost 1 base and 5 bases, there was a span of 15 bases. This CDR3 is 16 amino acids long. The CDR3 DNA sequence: TGTGCCAGCAGTTTAGGCAGGGAAAAAAGGGACAATGAGCAGTTCTTC. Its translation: CASSLGREKRDNEQFF.

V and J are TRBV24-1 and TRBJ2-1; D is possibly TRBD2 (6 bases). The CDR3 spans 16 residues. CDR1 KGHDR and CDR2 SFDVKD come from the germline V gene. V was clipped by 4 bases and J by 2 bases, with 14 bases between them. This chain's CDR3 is CATSDHSGGTYNEQFF. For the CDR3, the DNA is TGTGCCACCAGTGACCATAGCGGAGGGACCTACAATGAGCAGTTCTTC.

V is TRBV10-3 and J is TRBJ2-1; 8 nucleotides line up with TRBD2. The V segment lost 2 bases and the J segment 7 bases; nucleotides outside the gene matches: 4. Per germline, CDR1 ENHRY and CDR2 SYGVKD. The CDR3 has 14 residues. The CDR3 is CAISEREGQNEQFF. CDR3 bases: TGTGCCATCAGTGAGCGGGAGGGCCAAAATGAGCAGTTCTTC.

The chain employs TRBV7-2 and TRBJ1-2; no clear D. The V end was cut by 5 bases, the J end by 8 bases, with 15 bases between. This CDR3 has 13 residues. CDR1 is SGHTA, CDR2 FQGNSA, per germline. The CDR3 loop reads CASSEVSTMGYTF. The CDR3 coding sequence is TGTGCCAGCAGCGAGGTCAGCACTATGGGCTACACCTTC.

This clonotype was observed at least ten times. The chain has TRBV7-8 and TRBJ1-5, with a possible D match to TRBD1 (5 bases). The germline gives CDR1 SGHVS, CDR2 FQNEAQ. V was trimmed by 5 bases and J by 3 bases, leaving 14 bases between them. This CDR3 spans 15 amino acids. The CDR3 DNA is TGTGCCAGCAGCAAAGGGGAAGGCATCAATCAGCCCCAGCATTTT. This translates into CASSKGEGINQPQHF.

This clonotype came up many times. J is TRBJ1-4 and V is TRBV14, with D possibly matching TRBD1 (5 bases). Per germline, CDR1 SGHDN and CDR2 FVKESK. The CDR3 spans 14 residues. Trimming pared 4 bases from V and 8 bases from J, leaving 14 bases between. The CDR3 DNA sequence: TGTGCCAGCAGCCCGGGACTACGCGTCGAAAAACTGTTTTTT. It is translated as CASSPGLRVEKLFF.

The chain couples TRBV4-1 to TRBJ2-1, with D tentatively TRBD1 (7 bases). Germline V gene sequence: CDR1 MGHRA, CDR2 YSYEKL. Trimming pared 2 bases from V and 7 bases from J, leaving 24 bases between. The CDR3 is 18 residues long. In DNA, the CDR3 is TGCGCCAGCAGCCAACTTGATATGGGACTCTTACAGGGGAATGAGCAGTTCTTC. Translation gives CASSQLDMGLLQGNEQFF.

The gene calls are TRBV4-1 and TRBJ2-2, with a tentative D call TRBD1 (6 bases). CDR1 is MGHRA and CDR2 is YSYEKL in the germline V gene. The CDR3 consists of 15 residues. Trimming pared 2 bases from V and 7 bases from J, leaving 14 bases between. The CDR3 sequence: CASSQSRGSGGELFF. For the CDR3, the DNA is TGCGCCAGCAGCCAAAGCAGGGGCTCGGGCGGGGAGCTGTTTTTT.

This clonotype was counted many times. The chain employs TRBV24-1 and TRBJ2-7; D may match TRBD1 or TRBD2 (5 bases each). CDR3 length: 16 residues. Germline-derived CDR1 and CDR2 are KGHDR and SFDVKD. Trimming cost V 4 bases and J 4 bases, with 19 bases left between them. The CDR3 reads CATSDCLGEPNYEQYF. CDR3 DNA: TGTGCCACCAGTGACTGTCTAGGGGAGCCTAATTACGAGCAGTACTTC.

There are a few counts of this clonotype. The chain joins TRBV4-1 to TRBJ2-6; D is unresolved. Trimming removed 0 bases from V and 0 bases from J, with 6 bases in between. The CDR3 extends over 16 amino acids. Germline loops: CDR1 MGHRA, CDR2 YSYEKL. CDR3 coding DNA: TGCGCCAGCAGCCAAGATCTTGGCTCTGGGGCCAACGTCCTGACTTTC. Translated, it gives CASSQDLGSGANVLTF.

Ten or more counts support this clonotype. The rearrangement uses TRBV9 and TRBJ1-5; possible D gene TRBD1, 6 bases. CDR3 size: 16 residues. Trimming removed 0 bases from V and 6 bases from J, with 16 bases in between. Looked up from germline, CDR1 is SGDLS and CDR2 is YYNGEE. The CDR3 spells CASSVGLGGAGQPQHF. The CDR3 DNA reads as TGTGCCAGCAGCGTAGGCTTAGGGGGTGCGGGTCAGCCCCAGCATTTT.

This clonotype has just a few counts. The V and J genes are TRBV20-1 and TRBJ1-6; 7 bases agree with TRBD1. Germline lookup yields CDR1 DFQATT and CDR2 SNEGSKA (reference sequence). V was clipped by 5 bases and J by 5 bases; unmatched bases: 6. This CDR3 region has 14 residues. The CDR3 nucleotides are TGCAGTGCTGGTCAGGGGGTAGATAATTCACCCCTCCACTTT. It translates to CSAGQGVDNSPLHF.

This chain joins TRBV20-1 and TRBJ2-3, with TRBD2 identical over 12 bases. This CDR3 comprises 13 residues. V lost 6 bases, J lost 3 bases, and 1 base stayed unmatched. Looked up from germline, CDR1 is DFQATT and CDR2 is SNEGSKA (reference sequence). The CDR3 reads CSATSGRTDTQYF. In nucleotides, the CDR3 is TGCAGTGCCACTAGCGGGAGGACAGATACGCAGTATTTT.

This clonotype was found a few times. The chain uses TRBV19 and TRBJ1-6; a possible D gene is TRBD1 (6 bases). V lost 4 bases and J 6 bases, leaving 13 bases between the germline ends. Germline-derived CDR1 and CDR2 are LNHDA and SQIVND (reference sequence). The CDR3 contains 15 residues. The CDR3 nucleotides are TGTGCCAGTAGTACGGGGGCCCGGAGTAATTCACCCCTCCACTTT. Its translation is CASSTGARSNSPLHF. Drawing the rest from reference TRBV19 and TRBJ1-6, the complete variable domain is DGGITQSPKYLFRKEGQNVTLSCEQNLNHDAMYWYRQDPGQGLRLIYYSQIVNDFQKGDIAEGYSVSREKKESFPLTVTSAQKNPTAFYLCASSTGARSNSPLHFGNGTRLTVT.

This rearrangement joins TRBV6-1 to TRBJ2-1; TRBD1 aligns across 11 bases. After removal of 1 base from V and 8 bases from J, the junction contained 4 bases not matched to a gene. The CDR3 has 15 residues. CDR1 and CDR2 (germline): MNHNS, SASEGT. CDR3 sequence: CASSEGDRGSDEQFF. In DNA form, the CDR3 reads TGTGCCAGCAGTGAAGGGGACAGGGGGAGTGATGAGCAGTTCTTC.

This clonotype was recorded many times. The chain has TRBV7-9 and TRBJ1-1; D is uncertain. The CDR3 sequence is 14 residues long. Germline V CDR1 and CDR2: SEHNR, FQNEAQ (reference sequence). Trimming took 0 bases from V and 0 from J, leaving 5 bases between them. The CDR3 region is CASSLARVNTEAFF. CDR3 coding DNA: TGTGCCAGCAGCTTAGCCCGGGTGAACACTGAAGCTTTCTTT.

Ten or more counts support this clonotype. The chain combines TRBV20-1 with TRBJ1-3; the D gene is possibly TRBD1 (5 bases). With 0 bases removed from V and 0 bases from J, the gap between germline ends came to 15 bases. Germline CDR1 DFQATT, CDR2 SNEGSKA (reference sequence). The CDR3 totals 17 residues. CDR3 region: CSARDRRGRFSGNTIYF. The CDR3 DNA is TGCAGTGCTAGAGATCGGCGGGGACGTTTCTCTGGAAACACCATATATTTT.

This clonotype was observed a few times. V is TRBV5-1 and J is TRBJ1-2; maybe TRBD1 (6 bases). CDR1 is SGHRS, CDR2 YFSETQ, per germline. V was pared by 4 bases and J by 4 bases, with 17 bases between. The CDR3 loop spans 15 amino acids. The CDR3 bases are TGCGCCAGCAGCCCCTCCCAAGGGGGGATCTATGGCTACACCTTC. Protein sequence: CASSPSQGGIYGYTF. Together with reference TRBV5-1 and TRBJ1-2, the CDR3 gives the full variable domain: KAGVTQTPRYLIKTRGQQVTLSCSPISGHRSVSWYQQTPGQGLQFLFEYFSETQRNKGNFPGRFSGRQFSNSRSEMNVSTLELGDSALYLCASSPSQGGIYGYTFGSGTRLTVV.

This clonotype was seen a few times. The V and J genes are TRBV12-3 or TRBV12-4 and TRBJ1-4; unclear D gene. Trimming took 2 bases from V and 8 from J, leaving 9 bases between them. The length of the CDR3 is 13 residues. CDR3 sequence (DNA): TGTGCCAGCAGTTTAATGGGAAAGGAAAAACTGTTTTTT. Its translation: CASSLMGKEKLFF.

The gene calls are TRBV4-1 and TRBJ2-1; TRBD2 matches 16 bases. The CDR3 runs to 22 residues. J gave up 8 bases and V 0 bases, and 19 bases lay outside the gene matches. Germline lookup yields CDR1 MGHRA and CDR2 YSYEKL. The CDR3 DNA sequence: TGCGCCAGCAGCCAAGATTCATTTTTCGCCGGGACTAGCGGGAGGGCGAACGATGAGCAGTTCTTC. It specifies CASSQDSFFAGTSGRANDEQFF.

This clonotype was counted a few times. CDR3 nucleotides: TGTGCCAGCAGCGGACTAGCGGAAGGCAATGAGCAGTTCTTC. Residues: CASSGLAEGNEQFF. V usage is TRBV11-3 and J usage is TRBJ2-1; TRBD2 matches at 10 bases. The germline V gene has CDR1 SGHNT and CDR2 YENEEA. The V segment lost 5 bases and the J segment 6 bases; nucleotides outside the gene matches: 4. This CDR3 spans 14 amino acids.

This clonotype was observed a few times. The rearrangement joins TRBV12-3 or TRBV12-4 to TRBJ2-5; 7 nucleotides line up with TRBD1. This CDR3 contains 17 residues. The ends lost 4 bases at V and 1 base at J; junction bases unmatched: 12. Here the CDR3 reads CASSSGQLSVPQETQYF. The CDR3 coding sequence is TGTGCCAGCAGTTCGGGACAGCTTAGCGTGCCCCAAGAGACCCAGTACTTC.

CDR3 coding DNA: TGCAGTGCTAGGCCAGACAGGGGGACCCAGTACTTC. It specifies CSARPDRGTQYF. The rearrangement links TRBV20-1 to TRBJ2-5, with 8 bases that match TRBD1. Unmatched junction bases numbered 4, after V lost 3 bases and J lost 7 bases. CDR3 length equals 12 residues. The germline V gene has CDR1 DFQATT and CDR2 SNEGSKA (reference sequence).

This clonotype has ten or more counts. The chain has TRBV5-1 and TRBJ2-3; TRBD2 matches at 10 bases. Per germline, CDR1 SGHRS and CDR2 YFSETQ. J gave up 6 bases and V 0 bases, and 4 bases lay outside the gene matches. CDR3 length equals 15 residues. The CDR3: CASSLVASGSDTQYF. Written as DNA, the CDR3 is TGCGCCAGCAGCTTGGTGGCTAGCGGGAGTGATACGCAGTATTTT.

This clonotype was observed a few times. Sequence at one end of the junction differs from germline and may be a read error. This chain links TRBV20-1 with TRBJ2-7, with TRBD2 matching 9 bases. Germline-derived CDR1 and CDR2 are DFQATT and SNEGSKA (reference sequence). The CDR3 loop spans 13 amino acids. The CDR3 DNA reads TGCGGTGCTAGCGGGATACGGCCGACCGAGCAGTACTTC. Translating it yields CGASGIRPTEQYF.

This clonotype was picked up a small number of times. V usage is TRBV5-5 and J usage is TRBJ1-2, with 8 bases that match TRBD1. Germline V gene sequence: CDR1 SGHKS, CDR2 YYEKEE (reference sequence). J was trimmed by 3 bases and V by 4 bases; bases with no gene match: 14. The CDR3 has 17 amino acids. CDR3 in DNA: TGTGCCAGCAGCCCAAACCCCAGCGGGACAGGAGACTATGGCTACACCTTC. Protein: CASSPNPSGTGDYGYTF.

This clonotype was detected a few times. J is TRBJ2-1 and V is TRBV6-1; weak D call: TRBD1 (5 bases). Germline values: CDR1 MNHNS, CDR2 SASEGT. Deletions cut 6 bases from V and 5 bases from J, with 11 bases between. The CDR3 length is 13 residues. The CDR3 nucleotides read TGTGCCAGCAGCAAGACAGATAACAATGAGCAGTTCTTC. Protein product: CASSKTDNNEQFF.